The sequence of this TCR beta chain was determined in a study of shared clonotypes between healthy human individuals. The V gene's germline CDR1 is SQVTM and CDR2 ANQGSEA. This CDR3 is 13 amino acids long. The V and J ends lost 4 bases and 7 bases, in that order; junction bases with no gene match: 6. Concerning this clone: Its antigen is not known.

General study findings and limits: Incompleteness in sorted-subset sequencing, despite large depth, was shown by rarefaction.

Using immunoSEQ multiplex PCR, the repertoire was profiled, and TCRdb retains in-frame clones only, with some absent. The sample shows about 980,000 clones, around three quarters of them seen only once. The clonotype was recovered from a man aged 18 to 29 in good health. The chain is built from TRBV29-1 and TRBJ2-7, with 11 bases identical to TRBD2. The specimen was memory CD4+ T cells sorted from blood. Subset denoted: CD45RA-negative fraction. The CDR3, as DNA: TGCAGCGTTGTAGCGGGGGGGCCGCGGGAGCAGTACTTC. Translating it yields CSVVAGGPREQYF.